This note documents a single TCR beta chain sequence. Cells designated naive CD8 were CD45RO-negative and were positively selected for CCR7, with terminally differentiated effector memory CD45RA+ cells excluded. V gave up 2 bases and J gave up 4 bases; unmatched junction bases: 7. From germline, CDR1 is MNHEY and CDR2 SVGAGI. This CDR3 contains 16 residues. Produced via immunoSEQ multiplex PCR; TCRdb's table is partial and in-frame only. Of about 2 million clones listed, less than 95% are singletons. These data belong to a study of shared clonotypes between healthy human individuals. The gene calls are TRBV6-5 and TRBJ2-3, with 9 positions matching TRBD2. The clonotype comes from a man younger than 30 in good health. The sequencing sample was made of naive CD8+ T cells sorted from blood. The CDR3, as DNA: TGTGCCAGCAGTTACGGTGGCGGGAGGGCTCCAGATACGCAGTATTTT. This sequence encodes CASSYGGGRAPDTQYF.